Listed below are T cell receptor beta chains from one sample, sequenced in a study of T cell clones after liver transplantation. Using immunoSEQ multiplex PCR, the repertoire was profiled, and TCRdb retains in-frame clones only, with some absent. The data hold about 72,000 clones, with about 88% observed a single time. Sequences were derived from CD4+ T cells from blood, sampled before liver transplant. Source of these receptors: a human donor who received a liver transplant. The CDR3 runs from the conserved cysteine through the conserved F or W. The order of the fields is D gene, clone size, V gene, J gene, CDR3 protein. The D gene is left open where the match is weak. Clone size appears in some rows only: once, few, many, or a class for an expanded clone.

>.|.|TRBV28|TRBJ1-5
CASSSPLGRNAQPQHF
>TRBD1|.|TRBV6-6|TRBJ1-4
CASSPQTGENEKLFF
>TRBD1|.|TRBV7-3|TRBJ2-5
CASSLGQGPYETQYF
>TRBD1|.|TRBV28|TRBJ1-5
CASSPSDRGVGQPQHF
>.|.|TRBV19|TRBJ2-1
CASSPPEWTFEQFF
>.|.|TRBV5-4|TRBJ2-7
CASSPDSSYEQYF
>.|.|TRBV18|TRBJ2-7
CASSRLGSTLEQYF
>.|.|TRBV11-2|TRBJ2-7
CASSLTYEQYF
>.|once|TRBV11-3|TRBJ2-3
CASSSQTGRATDTQYF
>.|.|TRBV4-3|TRBJ2-7
CASSQDIQGWYEQYF
>.|.|TRBV9|TRBJ2-2
CASSVGAGSANTGELFF
>TRBD1|.|TRBV6-6|TRBJ1-2
CATTGQAFYGYTF
>TRBD1|.|TRBV2|TRBJ1-1
CASSFTGGNTEAFF
>TRBD1|.|TRBV14|TRBJ2-2
CASSPLTTGKGPGELFF
>.|.|TRBV6-5|TRBJ1-1
CASSYSLFPGDTEAFF
>TRBD1|.|TRBV7-2|TRBJ2-1
CASSSRQGGRSSYNEQFF
>TRBD2|once|TRBV4-1|TRBJ2-5
CASSARTSGTQETQYF
>TRBD2|.|TRBV10-2|TRBJ2-5
CASGWTSGRETQYF
>.|.|TRBV5-1|TRBJ2-7
CASSLGGSSATYEQYF
>.|once|TRBV18|TRBJ1-5
CASSPEGLNQPQHF
>TRBD2|.|TRBV7-2|TRBJ2-2
CASSGLAGGTGELFF
>.|.|TRBV6-1|TRBJ1-1
CASRDVPQGYGAFF
>TRBD2|.|TRBV5-6|TRBJ2-5
CASSQGLGRGQETQYF
>.|.|TRBV11-2|TRBJ1-2
CASSAIQGNYGYTF
>TRBD2|.|TRBV4-2|TRBJ2-3
CASSKGLAGDLDTQYF
>.|.|TRBV7-8|TRBJ2-3
CASSAQGASTDTQYF
>.|once|TRBV14|TRBJ2-7
CASSPRRGHYSYEQYF
>.|.|TRBV28|TRBJ1-4
CASSSLTGMGEKLFF
>TRBD2|.|TRBV11-2|TRBJ2-5
CASSLGTSGSGETQYF
>.|.|TRBV7-9|TRBJ2-3
CASSASVGDTQYF
>.|once|TRBV9|TRBJ2-7
CASSVEGDYEQYF
>.|.|TRBV11-2|TRBJ2-3
CASSLDRTDTQYF
>.|.|TRBV6-1|TRBJ1-3
CASSEARAGLGSTIYF
>.|.|TRBV5-1|TRBJ2-3
CASTRGGLTSTDTQYF
>TRBD2|.|TRBV5-6|TRBJ2-7
CASSPGGAALYF
>TRBD1|.|TRBV7-3|TRBJ2-1
CASSPRQGALNEQFF
>.|.|TRBV11-1|TRBJ2-3
CASSSLFLGAGTDTQYF
>.|.|TRBV5-1|TRBJ2-2
CASSPETATGELFF
>.|.|TRBV11-3|TRBJ2-2
CASSPRGNSANTGELFF
>.|.|TRBV7-2|TRBJ2-7
CASSSKGGDRARSSYEQYF
>.|.|TRBV6-5|TRBJ1-5
CASSYRGVGINQPQHF
>.|.|TRBV4-2|TRBJ2-2
CASSQEGVLNTGELFF
>TRBD2|.|TRBV5-1|TRBJ2-1
CASSTSGRVDEQFF
>TRBD1|.|TRBV18|TRBJ1-1
CASSPLAGQGIEAFF
>.|.|TRBV28|TRBJ1-5
CASHRANQPQHF
>.|once|TRBV7-9|TRBJ2-5
CASHGQPQETQYF
>TRBD2|.|TRBV29-1|TRBJ2-3
CSGSILAGVPDTQYF
>TRBD1|.|TRBV5-1|TRBJ1-1
CASSLTTGGNTEAFF
>.|once|TRBV19|TRBJ2-1
CASNNEQFF
>.|.|TRBV2|TRBJ2-2
CASSNLGGGNTGELFF
>TRBD1|.|TRBV2|TRBJ2-1
CASSRQGKGNEQFF
>.|.|TRBV9|TRBJ2-3
CASSVVGRTDTQYF
>TRBD2|once|TRBV7-2|TRBJ2-2
CASSQAGGNTGELFF
>.|.|TRBV10-3|TRBJ2-3
CAIRETDTQYF
>TRBD2|.|TRBV14|TRBJ2-1
CASSRDLGSGSSNEQFF